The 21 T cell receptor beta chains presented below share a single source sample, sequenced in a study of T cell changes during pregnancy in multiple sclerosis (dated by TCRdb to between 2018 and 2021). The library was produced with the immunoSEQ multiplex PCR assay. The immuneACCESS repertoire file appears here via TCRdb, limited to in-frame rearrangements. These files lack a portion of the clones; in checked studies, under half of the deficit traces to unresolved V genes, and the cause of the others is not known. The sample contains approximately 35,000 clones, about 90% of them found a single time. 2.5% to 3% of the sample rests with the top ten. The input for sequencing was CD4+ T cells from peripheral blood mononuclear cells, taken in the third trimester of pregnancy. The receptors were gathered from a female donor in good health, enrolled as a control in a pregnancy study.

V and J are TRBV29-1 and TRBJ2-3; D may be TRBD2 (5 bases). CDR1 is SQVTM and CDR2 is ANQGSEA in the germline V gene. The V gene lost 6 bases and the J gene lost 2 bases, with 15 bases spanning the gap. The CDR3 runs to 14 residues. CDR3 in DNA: TGCAGCGTGGGTCCGGGGAGCAACACAGATACGCAGTATTTT. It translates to CSVGPGSNTDTQYF.

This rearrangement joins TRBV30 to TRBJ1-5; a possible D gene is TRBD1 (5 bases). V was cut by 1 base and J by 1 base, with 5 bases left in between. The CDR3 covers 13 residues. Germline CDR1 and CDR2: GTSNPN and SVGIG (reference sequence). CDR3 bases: TGTGCCTGGAGTGGACAGAGCAATCAGCCCCAGCATTTT. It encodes CAWSGQSNQPQHF.

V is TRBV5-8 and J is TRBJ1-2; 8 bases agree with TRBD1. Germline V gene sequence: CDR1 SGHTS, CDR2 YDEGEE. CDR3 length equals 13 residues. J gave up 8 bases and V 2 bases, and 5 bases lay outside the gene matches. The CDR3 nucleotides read TGTGCCAGCAGCTTTAAGGACAGGGACGGCTACACCTTC. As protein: CASSFKDRDGYTF.

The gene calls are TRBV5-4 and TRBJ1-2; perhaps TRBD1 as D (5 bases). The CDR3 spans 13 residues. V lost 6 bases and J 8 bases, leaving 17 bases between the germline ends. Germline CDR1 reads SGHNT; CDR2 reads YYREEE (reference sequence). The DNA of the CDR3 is TGTGCCAGCACCGACGAAGGGGCTCGCGGCTACACCTTC. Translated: CASTDEGARGYTF.

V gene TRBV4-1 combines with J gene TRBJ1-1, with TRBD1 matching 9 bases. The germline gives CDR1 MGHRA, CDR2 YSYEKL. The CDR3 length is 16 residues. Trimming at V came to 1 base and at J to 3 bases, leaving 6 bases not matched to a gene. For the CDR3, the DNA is TGCGCCAGCAGCCAAGTTGGGACAGGGAGTCACACTGAAGCTTTCTTT. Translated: CASSQVGTGSHTEAFF.

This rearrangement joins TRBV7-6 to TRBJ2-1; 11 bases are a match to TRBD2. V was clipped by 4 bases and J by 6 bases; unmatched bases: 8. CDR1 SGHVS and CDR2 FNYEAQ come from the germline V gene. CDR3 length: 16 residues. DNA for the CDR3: TGTGCCAGCAGCTGGTCCATAGCGGGGGGGGCCAATGAGCAGTTCTTC. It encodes CASSWSIAGGANEQFF.

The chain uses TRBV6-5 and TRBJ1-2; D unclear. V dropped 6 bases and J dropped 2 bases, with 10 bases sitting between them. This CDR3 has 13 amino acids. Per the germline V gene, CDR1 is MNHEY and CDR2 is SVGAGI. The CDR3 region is CASREGLNYGYTF. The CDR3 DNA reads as TGTGCCAGCAGAGAAGGACTGAACTATGGCTACACCTTC.

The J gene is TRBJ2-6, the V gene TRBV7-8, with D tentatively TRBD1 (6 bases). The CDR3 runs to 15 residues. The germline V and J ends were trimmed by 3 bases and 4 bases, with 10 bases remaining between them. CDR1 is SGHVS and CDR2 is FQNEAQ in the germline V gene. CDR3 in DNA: TGTGCCAGCAGCTTCCGGACAGCCGGGGCCAACGTCCTGACTTTC. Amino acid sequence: CASSFRTAGANVLTF.

The CDR3 DNA reads as TGTGCCAGCCCGAGCCCGGGTGATACGCAGTATTTT. As protein: CASPSPGDTQYF. The V and J genes are TRBV6-1 and TRBJ2-3; D uncertain. Germline assignment: CDR1 MNHNS and CDR2 SASEGT. The CDR3 runs to 12 residues. V shed 8 bases and J shed 6 bases, with 12 bases lying between them.

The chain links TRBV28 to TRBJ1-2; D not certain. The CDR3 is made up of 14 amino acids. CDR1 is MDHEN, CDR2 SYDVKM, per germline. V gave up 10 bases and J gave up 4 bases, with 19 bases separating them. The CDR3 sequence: CAIMTDSDPYGYTF. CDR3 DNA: TGTGCCATCATGACGGACTCCGATCCCTATGGCTACACCTTC.

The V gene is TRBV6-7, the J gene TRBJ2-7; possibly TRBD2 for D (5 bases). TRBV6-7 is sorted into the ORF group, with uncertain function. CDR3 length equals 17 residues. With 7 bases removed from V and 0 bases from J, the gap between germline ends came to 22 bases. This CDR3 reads CASNTRFLQRDSYEQYF. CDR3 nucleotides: TGTGCCAGCAATACTAGGTTTCTACAAAGGGACTCCTACGAGCAGTACTTC.

CDR3 nucleotide sequence: TGTGCCAGCAGTCCGGACAGGGCGGGGGAGACCCAGTACTTC. This translates into CASSPDRAGETQYF. This chain joins TRBV28 and TRBJ2-5; 8 bases are a match to TRBD1. The CDR3 runs to 14 residues. CDR1 and CDR2 from the germline V gene are MDHEN and SYDVKM. Trimming at V came to 5 bases and at J to 5 bases, leaving 7 bases not matched to a gene.

The CDR3 loop reads CASSPRGFREKLFF. The CDR3 DNA reads TGTGCCAGCAGCCCAAGGGGATTTCGCGAAAAACTGTTTTTT. The chain joins TRBV28 to TRBJ1-4, with a weak D call TRBD1 (5 bases). This CDR3 is 14 amino acids long. The V and J ends lost 6 bases and 8 bases respectively, with 16 bases between them. Germline V gives CDR1 MDHEN, CDR2 SYDVKM.

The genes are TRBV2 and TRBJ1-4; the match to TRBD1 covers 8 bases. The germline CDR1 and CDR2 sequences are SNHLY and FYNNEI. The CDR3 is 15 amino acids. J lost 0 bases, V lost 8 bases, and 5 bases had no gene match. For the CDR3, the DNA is TGTGCCAGCGGGCCGGACAGGGCAACTAATGAAAAACTGTTTTTT. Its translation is CASGPDRATNEKLFF.

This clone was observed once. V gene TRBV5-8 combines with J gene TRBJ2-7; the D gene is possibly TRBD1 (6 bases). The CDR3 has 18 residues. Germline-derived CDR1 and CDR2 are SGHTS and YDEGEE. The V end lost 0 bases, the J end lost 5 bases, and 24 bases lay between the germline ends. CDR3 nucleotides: TGTGCCAGCAGCTTGGTCTTAAAGCTGACAGGTTCGGCCGACGAGCAGTACTTC. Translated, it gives CASSLVLKLTGSADEQYF.

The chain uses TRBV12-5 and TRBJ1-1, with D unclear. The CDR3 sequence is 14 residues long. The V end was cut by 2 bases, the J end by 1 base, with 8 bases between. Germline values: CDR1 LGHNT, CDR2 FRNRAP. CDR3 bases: TGTGCTAGTGGTTTGATGGAGCGGAACACTGAAGCTTTCTTT. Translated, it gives CASGLMERNTEAFF.

DNA of the CDR3: TGTGCCAGCAGGCGGGGACAGACCAAAGGGGGCTACACCTTC. Its translation: CASRRGQTKGGYTF. This rearrangement joins TRBV2 to TRBJ1-2; 7 bases are shared with TRBD1. With 6 bases clipped from V and 8 bases from J, the junction kept 12 bases outside the gene matches. Looked up from germline, CDR1 is SNHLY and CDR2 is FYNNEI. The CDR3 is 14 amino acids.

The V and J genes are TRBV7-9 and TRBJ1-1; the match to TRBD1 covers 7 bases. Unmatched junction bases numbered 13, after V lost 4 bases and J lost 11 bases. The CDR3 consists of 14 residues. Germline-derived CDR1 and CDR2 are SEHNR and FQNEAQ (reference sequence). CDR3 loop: CASSSRGQAREAFF. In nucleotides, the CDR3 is TGTGCCAGCAGCTCCCGTGGACAGGCCAGGGAGGCTTTCTTT. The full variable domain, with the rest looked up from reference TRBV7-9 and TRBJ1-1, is DTGVSQNPRHKITKRGQNVTFRCDPISEHNRLYWYRQTLGQGPEFLTYFQNEAQLEKSRLLSDRFSAERPKGSFSTLEIQRTEQGDSAMYLCASSSRGQAREAFFGQGTRLTVV.

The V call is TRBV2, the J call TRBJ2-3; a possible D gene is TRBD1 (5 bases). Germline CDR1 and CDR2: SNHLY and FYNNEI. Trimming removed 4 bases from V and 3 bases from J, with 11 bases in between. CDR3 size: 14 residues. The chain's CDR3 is CASSVQGVTDTQYF. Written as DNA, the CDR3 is TGTGCCAGCAGTGTTCAGGGTGTAACAGATACGCAGTATTTT. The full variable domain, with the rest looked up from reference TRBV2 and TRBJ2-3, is EPEVTQTPSHQVTQMGQEVILRCVPISNHLYFYWYRQILGQKVEFLVSFYNNEISEKSEIFDDQFSVERPDGSNFTLKIRSTKLEDSAMYFCASSVQGVTDTQYFGPGTRLTVL.

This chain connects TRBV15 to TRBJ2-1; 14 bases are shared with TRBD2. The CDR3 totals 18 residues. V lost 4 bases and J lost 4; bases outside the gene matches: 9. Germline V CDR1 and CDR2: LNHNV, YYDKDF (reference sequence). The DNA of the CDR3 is TGTGCCACCAGCACCGATAGACTAGCGGGGGGGATATACAATGAGCAGTTCTTC. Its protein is CATSTDRLAGGIYNEQFF.

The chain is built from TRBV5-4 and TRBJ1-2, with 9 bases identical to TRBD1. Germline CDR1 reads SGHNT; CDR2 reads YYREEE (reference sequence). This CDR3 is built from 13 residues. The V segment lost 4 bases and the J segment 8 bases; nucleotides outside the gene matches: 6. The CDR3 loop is CASSPQTGGGYTF. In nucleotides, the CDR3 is TGTGCCAGCAGCCCACAGACAGGGGGGGGCTACACCTTC. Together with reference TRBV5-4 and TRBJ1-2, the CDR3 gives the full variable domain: ETGVTQSPTHLIKTRGQQVTLRCSSQSGHNTVSWYQQALGQGPQFIFQYYREEENGRGNFPPRFSGLQFPNYSSELNVNALELDDSALYLCASSPQTGGGYTFGSGTRLTVV.